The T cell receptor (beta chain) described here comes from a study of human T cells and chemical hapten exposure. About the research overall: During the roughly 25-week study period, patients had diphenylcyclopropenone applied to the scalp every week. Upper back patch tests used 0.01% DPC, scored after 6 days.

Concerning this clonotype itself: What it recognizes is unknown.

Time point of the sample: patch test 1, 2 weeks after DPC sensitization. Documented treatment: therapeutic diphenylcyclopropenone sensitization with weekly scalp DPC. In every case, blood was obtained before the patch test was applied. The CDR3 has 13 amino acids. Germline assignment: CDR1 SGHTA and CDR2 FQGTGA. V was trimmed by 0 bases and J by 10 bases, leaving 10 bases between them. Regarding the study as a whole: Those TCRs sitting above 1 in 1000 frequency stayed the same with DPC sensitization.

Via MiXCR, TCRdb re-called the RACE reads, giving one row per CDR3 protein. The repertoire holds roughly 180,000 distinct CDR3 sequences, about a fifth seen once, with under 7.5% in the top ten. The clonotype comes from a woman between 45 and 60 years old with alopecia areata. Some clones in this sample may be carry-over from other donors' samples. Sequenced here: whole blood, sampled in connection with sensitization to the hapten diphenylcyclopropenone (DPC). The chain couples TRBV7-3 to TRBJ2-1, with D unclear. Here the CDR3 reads CASSLTWTSEQFF. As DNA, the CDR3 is TGTGCCAGCAGCTTAACGTGGACGTCAGAGCAGTTCTTC.